This T cell receptor (beta chain) was retrieved from a study of T cell repertoires in cytomegalovirus infection. Study at large: CMV infection plus the matching HLA type was flagged by public TCR beta signatures.

Each CDR3 protein gets one entry after TCRdb re-called the reads with MiXCR. The data contain about 920,000 distinct CDR3 sequences, roughly 31% of them singletons. J was trimmed by 0 bases and V by 0 bases; bases with no gene match: 1. The length of the CDR3 is 16 residues. Germline V lookup: CDR1 ENHRY, CDR2 SYGVKD. Study findings and constraints: In two of eight donors, the top clonotype was HLA-C-restricted CMV-specific.

With respect to this clonotype: Its antigen is unknown.

This material consisted of cultured CD8+ T cells from PBMCs, taken from culture after CMV antigen stimulation. The TCR sequence derives from a human donor in good health (CMV status not recorded). Some clones in this sample may be carry-over from other donors' samples. This sequence joins TRBV10-3 and TRBJ1-2, with 10 bases that match TRBD1. In DNA, the CDR3 is TGTGCCATCAGTGAGTCGGGGACAGGGGCTAACTATGGCTACACCTTC. Encoded protein: CAISESGTGANYGYTF.